The 17 T cell receptor beta chains listed next were all sequenced from one sample in a study of control samples from healthy donors and cancer patients. The protocol was immunoSEQ multiplex PCR, while the TCRdb copy is restricted to in-frame clones and leaves out a portion. The repertoire holds roughly 120,000 clones, with about 94% as singletons. Input material: blood. These receptor sequences come from a man aged 25 to 40 in good health.

The chain is built from TRBV6-5 and TRBJ2-7, with TRBD2 matching over 7 bases. Germline loops: CDR1 MNHEY, CDR2 SVGAGI. This CDR3 is built from 13 residues. V lost 9 bases, J lost 3 bases, and 8 bases stayed unmatched. This CDR3 reads CASGGVYYYEQYF. The DNA for the CDR3 is TGTGCCAGTGGGGGGGTTTATTACTACGAGCAGTACTTC.

The chain has TRBV6-5 and TRBJ1-2; D not resolved. This CDR3 comprises 14 residues. V was trimmed by 6 bases and J by 0 bases, leaving 11 bases between them. The germline gives CDR1 MNHEY, CDR2 SVGAGI. CDR3 sequence: CASSPVAANYGYTF. In DNA form, the CDR3 reads TGTGCCAGCAGCCCCGTGGCGGCTAACTATGGCTACACCTTC.

This sequence joins TRBV5-1 and TRBJ1-4, with a tentative D call TRBD1 (5 bases). Trimming removed 4 bases from V and 0 bases from J, with 7 bases in between. The length of the CDR3 is 14 residues. Germline lookup yields CDR1 SGHRS and CDR2 YFSETQ. The CDR3 DNA follows: TGCGCCAGCAGCCCGACAGCAACTAATGAAAAACTGTTTTTT. Protein sequence: CASSPTATNEKLFF.

The rearrangement links TRBV7-2 to TRBJ2-3; D is uncertain. Trimming left V 6 bases short and J 1 base short, with 17 bases between. From germline, CDR1 is SGHTA and CDR2 FQGNSA. The CDR3 contains 16 residues. CDR3 bases: TGTGCCAGCAGGTTTGGTATTGGGCTGGGCACAGATACGCAGTATTTT. It codes for CASRFGIGLGTDTQYF.

The rearrangement uses TRBV4-3 and TRBJ1-1; D ambiguous. The CDR3 totals 14 residues. V gave up 2 bases and J gave up 4 bases, with 11 bases separating them. The germline V gene has CDR1 LGHNA and CDR2 YSLEER. The CDR3: CASSQFLGGTEAFF. The CDR3 DNA follows: TGCGCCAGCAGCCAATTCCTGGGAGGCACTGAAGCTTTCTTT.

The chain joins TRBV9 to TRBJ2-7, with D tentatively TRBD2 (6 bases). The germline gives CDR1 SGDLS, CDR2 YYNGEE. With 4 bases removed from V and 6 bases from J, the gap between germline ends came to 20 bases. This CDR3 spans 15 amino acids. CDR3 sequence (DNA): TGTGCCAGCAGCCTTAGTGGCGGAGGGGTGCGCGAGCAGTACTTC. This codes for CASSLSGGGVREQYF.

The chain links TRBV6-4 to TRBJ2-2; D gene ambiguous. The germline gives CDR1 MRHNA, CDR2 SNTAGT. There are 14 residues in the CDR3. Trimming took 2 bases from V and 5 from J, leaving 9 bases between them. The CDR3 nucleotides are TGTGCCAGCAGTGACCTCCTGGGGACCGGGGAGCTGTTTTTT. Translated: CASSDLLGTGELFF.

The count of this clone is one. The gene calls are TRBV29-1 and TRBJ1-2, with 8 positions matching TRBD1. With 7 bases clipped from V and 8 bases from J, the junction kept 15 bases outside the gene matches. The germline gives CDR1 SQVTM, CDR2 ANQGSEA. This CDR3 is 14 amino acids long. The CDR3 sequence is CSARTGFVHGGYTF. The CDR3 DNA is TGCAGCGCCCGGACAGGGTTTGTCCACGGGGGCTACACCTTC.

The J gene is TRBJ2-2, the V gene TRBV7-3, with 8 bases lining up with TRBD2. V shed 5 bases and J 0 bases; nucleotides not matched to a gene: 2. Germline V gives CDR1 SGHTA, CDR2 FQGTGA. The CDR3 spans 15 residues. As DNA, the CDR3 is TGTGCCAGCAGCCCGCGGGGGGCGAACACCGGGGAGCTGTTTTTT. Its protein product is CASSPRGANTGELFF.

The J gene is TRBJ2-7, the V gene TRBV10-2; TRBD1 matches 7 bases. This CDR3 comprises 15 residues. Germline V lookup: CDR1 WSHSY, CDR2 SAAADI. V lost 0 bases to trimming and J lost 4 bases; unmatched junction nucleotides: 6. This chain's CDR3 is CASSESWGTAYEQYF. CDR3 DNA sequence: TGCGCCAGCAGTGAGTCGTGGGGGACAGCGTACGAGCAGTACTTC.

This clone has only one observation. V usage is TRBV4-3 and J usage is TRBJ2-3; 8 nucleotides agree with TRBD1. This CDR3 comprises 15 residues. The germline gives CDR1 LGHNA, CDR2 YSLEER. V lost 4 bases to trimming and J lost 4 bases; unmatched junction nucleotides: 7. CDR3 loop: CASSPHRGYADTQYF. The CDR3 DNA reads as TGCGCCAGCAGCCCCCACAGGGGGTATGCAGATACGCAGTATTTT.

This chain joins TRBV18 and TRBJ2-7; 7 nucleotides match TRBD2. CDR1 is KGHSH, CDR2 LQKENI, per germline. This CDR3 has 16 amino acids. V lost 0 bases, J lost 3 bases, and 8 bases stayed unmatched. The CDR3 sequence is CASSPPSLSGGYEQYF. The CDR3 region has the DNA TGTGCCAGCTCACCACCTTCTCTTTCGGGGGGCTACGAGCAGTACTTC.

The V and J genes are TRBV11-2 and TRBJ1-2, with 8 bases fitting TRBD1. Trimming cost V 1 base and J 2 bases; bases outside gene matches: 9. The V gene's germline CDR1 is SGHAT and CDR2 FQNNGV. The CDR3 is 17 residues long. The CDR3 DNA is TGTGCCAGCAGCTTAGGCAGGGGGCGAGCTAGAAACTATGGCTACACCTTC. Amino acid sequence: CASSLGRGRARNYGYTF.

The gene calls are TRBV7-2 and TRBJ2-3, with 10 bases that match TRBD2. This CDR3 has 17 amino acids. The V segment lost 2 bases and the J segment 5 bases; nucleotides outside the gene matches: 10. CDR1 and CDR2 (germline): SGHTA, FQGNSA. CDR3: CASSLFPASGGRDTQYF. For the CDR3, the DNA is TGTGCCAGCAGCTTATTCCCTGCTAGCGGGGGTAGAGATACGCAGTATTTT. Using reference TRBV7-2 and TRBJ2-3 for the parts outside the CDR3, the full variable domain is GAGVSQSPSNKVTEKGKDVELRCDPISGHTALYWYRQSLGQGLEFLIYFQGNSAPDKSGLPSDRFSAERTGGSVSTLTIQRTQQEDSAVYLCASSLFPASGGRDTQYFGPGTRLTVL.

This clone has only a few counts. The chain uses TRBV18 and TRBJ1-5, with D perhaps matching TRBD1 (6 bases). The CDR3 is made up of 14 amino acids. The germline V gene has CDR1 KGHSH and CDR2 LQKENI. V lost 5 bases and J 3 bases, leaving 11 bases between the germline ends. This CDR3 is CASSGGLVNQPQHF. DNA of the CDR3: TGTGCCAGCTCAGGGGGGCTAGTCAATCAGCCCCAGCATTTT.

In DNA, the CDR3 is TGTGCCAGCAGCGCTGGTGGGGGGGGCTATGGCTACACCTTC. Its translation: CASSAGGGGYGYTF. This rearrangement joins TRBV11-2 to TRBJ1-2; a possible D gene is TRBD1 (5 bases). Germline CDR1 is SGHAT and CDR2 is FQNNGV. V was cut by 5 bases and J by 4 bases, with 14 bases left in between. The CDR3 has 14 residues.

The CDR3 sequence is CASSVSGTETYNEQFF. In DNA form, the CDR3 reads TGTGCCAGTAGTGTCTCCGGGACTGAGACCTACAATGAGCAGTTCTTC. The rearrangement joins TRBV19 to TRBJ2-1; D is possibly TRBD2 (6 bases). The CDR3 is 16 amino acids. CDR1 is LNHDA and CDR2 is SQIVND in the germline V gene (reference sequence). Trimming removed 5 bases from V and 2 bases from J, with 16 bases in between.